This TCR beta chain was captured by sequencing in a study of T cell responses to AZD1222 COVID-19 vaccine. Produced via immunoSEQ multiplex PCR; TCRdb's table is partial and in-frame only. Counted here are just under 150,000 clones, approximately 89% occurring once; the ten biggest clones make up approximately 1.8%. V gave up 6 bases and J gave up 5 bases, with 16 bases separating them. The germline V gene encodes CDR1 SNHLY and CDR2 FYNNEI. This CDR3 contains 14 residues. The sequence derives from an adult who received the AZD1222 COVID-19 vaccine. Sequencing used peripheral blood, obtained 28 days after the second AZD1222 dose. This chain connects TRBV2 to TRBJ1-2; a possible D gene is TRBD1 (6 bases). In DNA form, the CDR3 reads TGTGCCAGCAGCTACGGACAGACGACATATGGCTACACCTTC. Its protein is CASSYGQTTYGYTF.